These 16 T cell receptor beta chains were sequenced from one sample in a study of response to subunit inactivated influenza vaccine (dated by TCRdb to the late 2010s). Library preparation employed RT-PCR. The data were produced on an Illumina HiSeq 2500. TCRdb reworked the public reads: Q25 trimming with fastp, MiXCR clone assembly, productive beta chains retained. Every CDR3 protein is listed once, alongside the most common genes and DNA of its rows. The sample includes 630,000 or so distinct CDR3 sequences, with around a sixth observed a single time. Together, the top ten hold more than 9% of the sample. The material sequenced was PBMCs from blood, taken 11 to 12 days after vaccination. The source of these receptors is a man aged 45-65 years who received an inactivated influenza vaccine. Donor details come from another sample of the same person, matched by shared clones.

The rearrangement uses TRBV7-9 and TRBJ1-2; D may be TRBD1 (5 bases). This CDR3 is built from 14 residues. V gave up 5 bases and J gave up 1 base, with 11 bases separating them. CDR1 is SEHNR and CDR2 is FQNEAQ in the germline V gene (reference sequence). CDR3 DNA: TGTGCCAGCAGCGACCGGGACGGTAACTATGGCTACACCTTC. This encodes CASSDRDGNYGYTF.

This clonotype was counted many times. The CDR3 reads CASSFGGTETQYF. In nucleotides, the CDR3 is TGTGCCAGCAGCTTCGGCGGGACAGAGACCCAGTACTTC. The J gene is TRBJ2-5, the V gene TRBV7-2; weak D call: TRBD2 (6 bases). Germline CDR1 and CDR2: SGHTA and FQGNSA. Trimming took 3 bases from V and 4 from J, leaving 9 bases between them. The CDR3 extends over 13 amino acids. The full variable domain, rest sourced from reference TRBV7-2 and TRBJ2-5, is GAGVSQSPSNKVTEKGKDVELRCDPISGHTALYWYRQSLGQGLEFLIYFQGNSAPDKSGLPSDRFSAERTGGSVSTLTIQRTQQEDSAVYLCASSFGGTETQYFGPGTRLLVL.

J is TRBJ2-3 and V is TRBV7-2; a weak D match, TRBD2 (6 bases). V was trimmed by 5 bases and J by 7 bases, leaving 19 bases between them. This CDR3 spans 15 amino acids. CDR1 is SGHTA, CDR2 FQGNSA, per germline. The CDR3 DNA reads as TGTGCCAGCAGCCCCCCAGAGCGGGTACTTTATACGCAGTATTTT. This codes for CASSPPERVLYTQYF.

This sequence joins TRBV2 and TRBJ2-5, with D possibly being TRBD2 (6 bases). The CDR3 has 13 amino acids. CDR1 and CDR2 (germline): SNHLY, FYNNEI. The germline V and J ends were trimmed by 11 bases and 2 bases, with 15 bases remaining between them. CDR3 sequence: CAGGRESQETQYF. CDR3 in DNA: TGTGCCGGCGGACGGGAGAGTCAAGAGACCCAGTACTTC. Full variable domain (rest looked up from reference TRBV2 and TRBJ2-5): EPEVTQTPSHQVTQMGQEVILRCVPISNHLYFYWYRQILGQKVEFLVSFYNNEISEKSEIFDDQFSVERPDGSNFTLKIRSTKLEDSAMYFCAGGRESQETQYFGPGTRLLVL.

This clonotype appeared many times. The rearrangement joins TRBV5-1 to TRBJ2-7; the D gene is possibly TRBD2 (5 bases). The CDR3 totals 13 residues. V lost 3 bases and J 2 bases, leaving 9 bases between the germline ends. In germline, CDR1 is SGHRS, CDR2 YFSETQ. As DNA, the CDR3 is TGCGCCAGCAGCTCCGAGGGTGCCTACGAGCAGTACTTC. Protein: CASSSEGAYEQYF.

The table lists this clonotype with a few counts. V gene TRBV28 combines with J gene TRBJ2-5, with 9 positions matching TRBD1. The V segment lost 1 base and the J segment 3 bases; nucleotides outside the gene matches: 12. This CDR3 contains 18 residues. The germline V gene has CDR1 MDHEN and CDR2 SYDVKM. CDR3 coding DNA: TGTGCCAGCAGTTTATTTGGGACAGGGTTTAGTCCAAAAGAGACCCAGTACTTC. Translated, it gives CASSLFGTGFSPKETQYF.

This chain links TRBV5-1 with TRBJ2-5, with D unresolved. The germline gives CDR1 SGHRS, CDR2 YFSETQ. CDR3 length equals 12 residues. V was pared by 4 bases and J by 4 bases, with 8 bases between. The chain's CDR3 is CASSQLPETQYF. CDR3 in DNA: TGCGCCAGCAGCCAGCTCCCAGAGACCCAGTACTTC.

This rearrangement joins TRBV27 to TRBJ2-7; 7 nucleotides match TRBD1. With 0 bases clipped from V and 2 bases from J, the junction kept 4 bases outside the gene matches. This CDR3 has 15 amino acids. The germline gives CDR1 MNHEY, CDR2 SMNVEV (reference sequence). The CDR3 region is CASSLSPGTAYEQYF. As DNA, the CDR3 is TGTGCCAGCAGTTTATCGCCCGGGACAGCCTACGAGCAGTACTTC.

The chain carries TRBV2 and TRBJ1-2; D might be TRBD1 (6 bases). Germline V gene lookup returns CDR1 SNHLY and CDR2 FYNNEI. Trimming left V 8 bases short and J 2 bases short, with 18 bases between. CDR3 length equals 15 residues. CDR3 sequence (DNA): TGTGCCAGCCTGGACCCACAGGGAGGGAACTATGGCTACACCTTC. Amino acid sequence: CASLDPQGGNYGYTF.

The chain employs TRBV29-1 and TRBJ1-1; TRBD1 matches 9 bases. CDR1 is SQVTM and CDR2 is ANQGSEA in the germline V gene. V shed 4 bases and J 3 bases; nucleotides not matched to a gene: 12. This CDR3 has 16 amino acids. DNA for the CDR3: TGCAGCGTTGGAGGGATGGCGGGGACAGGGTACACTGAAGCTTTCTTT. It yields the protein CSVGGMAGTGYTEAFF.

The V and J genes are TRBV29-1 and TRBJ2-3; a weak D match, TRBD2 (7 bases). This CDR3 region has 14 residues. Germline V gene lookup returns CDR1 SQVTM and CDR2 ANQGSEA. Trimming removed 7 bases at V and 1 base at J, with 15 bases between. The CDR3 sequence: CSGVAGARTDTQYF. The DNA for the CDR3 is TGCAGCGGAGTTGCGGGGGCCCGCACAGATACGCAGTATTTT.

The genes are TRBV7-2 and TRBJ2-1; tentatively, D is TRBD1 (5 bases). Germline CDR1 is SGHTA and CDR2 is FQGNSA. This CDR3 is 14 amino acids long. Trimming removed 5 bases from V and 9 bases from J, with 17 bases in between. The DNA for the CDR3 is TGTGCCAGCAGCCCAACCCCCTGGGGCACTGAGCAGTTCTTC. Its translation is CASSPTPWGTEQFF.

V and J are TRBV4-2 and TRBJ2-2; 10 bases are shared with TRBD1. The CDR3 is made up of 18 amino acids. J lost 3 bases, V lost 1 base, and 8 bases had no gene match. Per the germline V gene, CDR1 is LGHNA and CDR2 is YNFKEQ. CDR3: CASSQVGQGERYTGELFF. In DNA, the CDR3 is TGTGCCAGCAGCCAAGTTGGACAGGGGGAGAGATACACCGGGGAGCTGTTTTTT.

The gene calls are TRBV29-1 and TRBJ1-2; tentative D call: TRBD1 (6 bases). Germline CDR1 and CDR2: SQVTM and ANQGSEA. This CDR3 comprises 17 residues. V lost 6 bases to trimming and J lost 1 base, with 24 bases between them. The CDR3 is CSVDPPGAPSFNYGYTF. The DNA of the CDR3 is TGCAGCGTAGACCCACCGGGGGCGCCAAGTTTTAACTATGGCTACACCTTC.

This clonotype appeared a few times. The chain couples TRBV5-5 to TRBJ1-5; D is uncertain. Trimming removed 0 bases at V and 1 base at J, with 8 bases between. The CDR3 covers 15 residues. Germline CDR1 is SGHKS and CDR2 is YYEKEE (reference sequence). The CDR3 bases are TGTGCCAGCAGCTTGGGGGTTACGAGCAATCAGCCCCAGCATTTT. This translates into CASSLGVTSNQPQHF.

The chain uses TRBV15 and TRBJ2-1, with a weak D call TRBD2 (6 bases). Trimming removed 0 bases at V and 4 bases at J, with 10 bases between. The CDR3 contains 15 residues. Germline CDR1 reads LNHNV; CDR2 reads YYDKDF (reference sequence). This chain's CDR3 is CATSRDSGTYNEQFF. The CDR3, as DNA: TGTGCCACCAGCAGAGACTCCGGGACTTACAATGAGCAGTTCTTC.